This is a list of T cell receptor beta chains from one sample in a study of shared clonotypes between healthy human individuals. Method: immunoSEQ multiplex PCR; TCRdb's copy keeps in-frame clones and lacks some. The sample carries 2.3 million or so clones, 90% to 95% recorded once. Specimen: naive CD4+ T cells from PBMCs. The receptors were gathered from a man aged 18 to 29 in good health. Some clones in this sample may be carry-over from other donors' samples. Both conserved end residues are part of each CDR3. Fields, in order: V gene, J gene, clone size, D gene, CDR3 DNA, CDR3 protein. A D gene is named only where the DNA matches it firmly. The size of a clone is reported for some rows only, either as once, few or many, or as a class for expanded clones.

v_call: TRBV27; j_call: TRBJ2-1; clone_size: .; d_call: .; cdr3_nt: TGTGCCAGCAGCCTCGGGACAGGAGATAGCGGGATGTCCCACAATGAGCAGTTCTTC; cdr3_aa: CASSLGTGDSGMSHNEQFF
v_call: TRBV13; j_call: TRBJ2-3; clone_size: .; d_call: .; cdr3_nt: TGTGCCAGCAGCGACCGAGGCGGGAGCACAGATACGCAGTATTTT; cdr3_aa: CASSDRGGSTDTQYF
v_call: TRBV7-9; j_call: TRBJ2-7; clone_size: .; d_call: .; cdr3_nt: TGTGCCAGCAGCTTAGGGACCGGGACCCTTTCCTCCTCCTACGAGCAGTACTTC; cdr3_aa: CASSLGTGTLSSSYEQYF
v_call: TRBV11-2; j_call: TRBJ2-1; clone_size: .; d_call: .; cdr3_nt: TGTGCCAGCAGGGTGGAACTAGCCTCGAATGAGCAGTTCTTC; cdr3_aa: CASRVELASNEQFF
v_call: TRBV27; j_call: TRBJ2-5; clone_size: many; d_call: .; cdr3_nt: TGTGCCAGCAGTTTATGGGCCAAGCAAGAGACCCAGTACTTC; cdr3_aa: CASSLWAKQETQYF
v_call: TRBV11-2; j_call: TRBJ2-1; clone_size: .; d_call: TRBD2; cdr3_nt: TGTGCCAGCAGCCGTTTAGGTGCGGGGGTGGGTAATGAGCAGTTCTTC; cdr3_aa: CASSRLGAGVGNEQFF
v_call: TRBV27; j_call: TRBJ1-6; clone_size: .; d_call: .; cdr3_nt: TGTGCCAGCAGGCTAGACTGGACAACACCCCTCCACTTT; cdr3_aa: CASRLDWTTPLHF
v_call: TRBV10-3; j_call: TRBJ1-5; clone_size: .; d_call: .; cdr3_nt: TGTGCCACCTTGGGGGGCCTCAATCAGCCCCAGCATTTT; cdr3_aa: CATLGGLNQPQHF
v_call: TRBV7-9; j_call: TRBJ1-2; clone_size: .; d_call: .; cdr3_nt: TGTGCCAGCAGTCCCGGGCCATGGGAGGGCTACACCTTC; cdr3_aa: CASSPGPWEGYTF
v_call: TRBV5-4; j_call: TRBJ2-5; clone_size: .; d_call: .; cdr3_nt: TGTGCCAGCAGCTTGGCGTTCGGGGAAGAGACCCAGTACTTC; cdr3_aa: CASSLAFGEETQYF
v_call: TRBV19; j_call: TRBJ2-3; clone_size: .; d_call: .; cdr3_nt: TGTGCCAGTAGCTTTAGGGGGGTGAGGGCAGATACGCAGTATTTT; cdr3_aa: CASSFRGVRADTQYF